This entry features one TCR beta chain sequence. Antigen specificity is unknown. The sample comes from a study of cytomegalovirus exposure and HLA in healthy donors. The study ran its PCR with 60 Vbeta and 13 Jbeta primers. Only in-frame clones appear in the TCRdb table, and some are missing; sequencing was by immunoSEQ multiplex PCR. The table lists roughly 100,000 clones, roughly 60% of them singletons, with 4.5% to 5% in the top ten. Study-level results: The authors listed 180 or so TCR beta chains as cytomegalovirus-associated. CMV serostatus was the sole immune exposure information available. According to an earlier analysis, most TCR beta V segments yielded productive rearrangements about 87% or about 30% of the time. A later analysis linked a missense variant in DCLRE1C to the trimming of TCR beta V and J genes.

This receptor was obtained from a human donor in good health. Sequenced input: PBMCs.

Written as DNA, the CDR3 is TGTGCCATCGGGGGGGGACCCAACACCGGGGAGCTGTTTTTT. This encodes CAIGGGPNTGELFF. The chain couples TRBV10-3 to TRBJ2-2; 7 bases map to TRBD2. The CDR3 length is 14 residues. V was clipped by 8 bases and J by 2 bases; unmatched bases: 5. CDR1 ENHRY and CDR2 SYGVKD come from the germline V gene.